The 21 T cell receptor beta chains below come from one sample, sequenced in a study of Ad26.COV2.S vaccination and SARS-CoV-2 variants. Some clones are missing from TCRdb's copy, which holds only in-frame ones; the method was immunoSEQ multiplex PCR. Here the sample spans hundreds of thousands of clones, 89% being singletons. Treatment described: roughly 19 received Ad26.COV2.S at low or high dose, single or two shots; about 5 received placebo; per-sample allocation not given. Day 63 after the first vaccine or placebo injection was the time point for sampling. Here the sequenced sample was peripheral blood, taken in a trial of Ad26.COV2.S vaccine versus placebo. The receptors were sampled from a person between 18 and 59 years old who received the Ad26.COV2.S COVID-19 vaccine or a placebo.

The rearrangement links TRBV5-5 to TRBJ1-4; 11 nucleotides align to TRBD1. This CDR3 spans 18 amino acids. Germline CDR1 is SGHKS and CDR2 is YYEKEE (reference sequence). V shed 2 bases and J 0 bases; nucleotides not matched to a gene: 6. The CDR3 region is CASSFWDRGDATNEKLFF. Written as DNA, the CDR3 is TGTGCCAGCAGCTTCTGGGACAGGGGGGACGCAACTAATGAAAAACTGTTTTTT.

The gene calls are TRBV7-8 and TRBJ1-5; D is unclear. Germline V gene data show CDR1 as SGHVS and CDR2 as FQNEAQ. Trimming left V 4 bases short and J 4 bases short, with 17 bases between. The CDR3 sequence is 16 residues long. The CDR3 coding sequence is TGTGCCAGCAGCTCAAGGCGGGATTTTGGAAATCAGCCCCAGCATTTT. This codes for CASSSRRDFGNQPQHF.

The chain joins TRBV18 to TRBJ2-5, with D perhaps TRBD1 or TRBD2 (6 bases each). V lost 1 base to trimming and J lost 2 bases, with 14 bases between them. Germline V gives CDR1 KGHSH, CDR2 LQKENI. The length of the CDR3 is 16 residues. The CDR3 sequence: CASSPRSGGGQETQYF. CDR3 DNA sequence: TGTGCCAGCTCACCACGAAGCGGAGGGGGTCAAGAGACCCAGTACTTC. Variable domain in full (rest from reference TRBV18 and TRBJ2-5): NAGVMQNPRHLVRRRGQEARLRCSPMKGHSHVYWYRQLPEEGLKFMVYLQKENIIDESGMPKERFSAEFPKEGPSILRIQQVVRGDSAAYFCASSPRSGGGQETQYFGPGTRLLVL.

The CDR3 DNA sequence: TGTGCCAGTAGGCCCACTAGCGGGGCCGCCGAGGAGCAGTTCTTC. This codes for CASRPTSGAAEEQFF. The chain employs TRBV19 and TRBJ2-1; 10 bases match TRBD2. The CDR3 runs 15 residues. Trimming at V came to 6 bases and at J to 10 bases, leaving 12 bases not matched to a gene. CDR1 and CDR2 (germline): LNHDA, SQIVND (reference sequence).

The rearrangement uses TRBV30 and TRBJ2-1; D is undetermined. CDR1 and CDR2 (germline): GTSNPN, SVGIG (reference sequence). V lost 1 base, J lost 8 bases, and 6 bases lay in between. This CDR3 spans 11 amino acids. For the CDR3, the DNA is TGTGCCTGGAGTGCCAGCTATGAGCAGTTCTTC. It yields the protein CAWSASYEQFF.

The chain couples TRBV3-1 (or the pseudogene TRBV3-2) to TRBJ1-3; D gene uncertain. With 5 bases removed from V and 4 bases from J, the gap between germline ends came to 12 bases. The V gene's germline CDR1 is LGHDT and CDR2 YNNKEL (reference sequence). CDR3 length: 14 amino acids. CDR3 nucleotide sequence: TGTGCCAGCAGCACAGATACACCAGGAAACACCATATATTTT. Protein: CASSTDTPGNTIYF.

V gene TRBV19 combines with J gene TRBJ2-7, with no clear D. This CDR3 is built from 14 residues. V was shortened by 2 bases and J by 3 bases, with 11 bases between the two germline ends. Germline lookup yields CDR1 LNHDA and CDR2 SQIVND (reference sequence). This CDR3 is CASSIRGNRYEQYF. DNA for the CDR3: TGTGCCAGTAGTATACGTGGGAATCGCTACGAGCAGTACTTC.

V and J are TRBV5-4 and TRBJ1-3; no firm D call. Germline CDR1 SGHNT, CDR2 YYREEE (reference sequence). The CDR3 runs 15 residues. Trimming removed 4 bases from V and 7 bases from J, with 18 bases in between. This CDR3 reads CASSVLDGWKNTIYF. The CDR3 DNA follows: TGTGCCAGCAGCGTATTAGATGGGTGGAAGAACACCATATATTTT.

The rearrangement uses TRBV27 and TRBJ2-2; possibly TRBD1 for D (6 bases). The V end was cut by 10 bases, the J end by 3 bases, with 15 bases between. This CDR3 comprises 14 residues. The germline V gene encodes CDR1 MNHEY and CDR2 SMNVEV (reference sequence). Here the CDR3 DNA reads TGTGCCACCCGCCTGGGGGCGTACACCGGGGAGCTGTTTTTT. Its protein product is CATRLGAYTGELFF.

J is TRBJ2-1 and V is TRBV3-1 (or the pseudogene TRBV3-2); 9 bases are a match to TRBD2. The germline V gene encodes CDR1 LGHDT and CDR2 YNNKEL (reference sequence). This CDR3 comprises 14 residues. J was trimmed by 6 bases and V by 5 bases; bases with no gene match: 5. CDR3 in DNA: TGTGCCAGCAGCTATAGCGGGGGAGGCAATGAGCAGTTCTTC. Protein sequence: CASSYSGGGNEQFF.

The rearrangement joins TRBV5-4 to TRBJ1-4; TRBD1 aligns across 9 bases. J was trimmed by 5 bases and V by 2 bases; bases with no gene match: 10. This CDR3 spans 17 amino acids. Germline V gene data show CDR1 as SGHNT and CDR2 as YYREEE (reference sequence). CDR3 in DNA: TGTGCCAGCAGCTTACTGGGACAGGGAGGGTCGAATGAAAAACTGTTTTTT. Residues: CASSLLGQGGSNEKLFF.

This clone is a singleton in its sample. This chain uses TRBV3-1 (or the pseudogene TRBV3-2) with TRBJ2-5; D call uncertain. The CDR3 runs to 15 residues. CDR1 is LGHDT and CDR2 is YNNKEL in the germline V gene (reference sequence). Trimming pared 5 bases from V and 3 bases from J, leaving 16 bases between. In DNA, the CDR3 is TGTGCCAGCAGCGGGAATACGGGCCCCGAAGAGACCCAGTACTTC. Protein product: CASSGNTGPEETQYF.

This chain connects TRBV5-8 to TRBJ1-5; D may be TRBD1 (5 bases). Trimming pared 4 bases from V and 0 bases from J, leaving 14 bases between. Germline V gene sequence: CDR1 SGHTS, CDR2 YDEGEE. The CDR3 has 16 amino acids. CDR3 sequence: CASSEGTAYSNQPQHF. DNA of the CDR3: TGTGCCAGCAGCGAAGGGACCGCGTATAGCAATCAGCCCCAGCATTTT.

The chain uses TRBV9 and TRBJ2-2; tentatively, D is TRBD1 (5 bases). The CDR3 spans 11 residues. Trimming pared 6 bases from V and 7 bases from J, leaving 7 bases between. Looked up from germline, CDR1 is SGDLS and CDR2 is YYNGEE. The CDR3 nucleotides are TGTGCCAGCACTAGGGGCGGGGAGCTGTTTTTT. Amino acid sequence: CASTRGGELFF.

The CDR3 sequence: CASSTDSWKSSGNTIYF. CDR3 DNA sequence: TGTGCCAGCAGCACCGACAGCTGGAAAAGCTCTGGAAACACCATATATTTT. This chain links TRBV9 with TRBJ1-3, with D possibly matching TRBD1 (5 bases). The CDR3 runs 17 residues. Trimming removed 4 bases from V and 0 bases from J, with 17 bases in between. The germline V gene has CDR1 SGDLS and CDR2 YYNGEE.

The sample holds many counts of this clone. The rearrangement joins TRBV18 to TRBJ2-5; D perhaps matches TRBD2 (6 bases). V was trimmed by 5 bases and J by 4 bases, leaving 14 bases between them. The germline CDR1 and CDR2 sequences are KGHSH and LQKENI. This CDR3 region has 14 residues. CDR3 in amino acids: CASSAGLNGETQYF. CDR3 in DNA: TGTGCCAGCTCAGCGGGGTTAAACGGAGAGACCCAGTACTTC.

The chain joins TRBV7-7 to TRBJ2-5; 10 positions agree with TRBD1. With V trimmed by 5 bases and J by 5 bases, 8 bases remained unmatched. The CDR3 runs to 15 residues. CDR1 SSHAT and CDR2 FNYEAQ come from the germline V gene (reference sequence). CDR3 residues: CASSRPGTGAETQYF. The CDR3 DNA follows: TGTGCCAGCAGCCGTCCCGGGACAGGGGCCGAGACCCAGTACTTC.

This clone was seen only a few times. The chain couples TRBV6-5 to TRBJ1-4; D not resolved. The germline CDR1 and CDR2 sequences are MNHEY and SVGAGI. There are 16 residues in the CDR3. Trimming left V 0 bases short and J 6 bases short, with 14 bases between. The CDR3 spells CASSYSIVSGYEKLFF. CDR3 nucleotides: TGTGCCAGCAGTTACTCAATAGTTAGCGGATATGAAAAACTGTTTTTT.

V is TRBV5-5 and J is TRBJ1-5; weak D call: TRBD1 (6 bases). Deletions cut 0 bases from V and 9 bases from J, with 16 bases between. The CDR3 sequence is 15 residues long. Per germline, CDR1 SGHKS and CDR2 YYEKEE (reference sequence). In nucleotides, the CDR3 is TGTGCCAGCAGCTTGGGGACAGAAGTGTTTGTGCCCCAGCATTTT. This codes for CASSLGTEVFVPQHF. The full variable domain, its missing parts supplied by reference TRBV5-5 and TRBJ1-5, is DAGVTQSPTHLIKTRGQQVTLRCSPISGHKSVSWYQQVLGQGPQFIFQYYEKEERGRGNFPDRFSARQFPNYSSELNVNALLLGDSALYLCASSLGTEVFVPQHFGDGTRLSIL.

The V call is TRBV27, the J call TRBJ1-2, with D possibly TRBD1 on 6 matching bases. V was pared by 5 bases and J by 0 bases, with 10 bases between. The CDR3 totals 14 residues. Per the germline V gene, CDR1 is MNHEY and CDR2 is SMNVEV (reference sequence). The DNA of the CDR3 is TGTGCCAGCAGTCAACAGGGTCCTAACTATGGCTACACCTTC. It encodes CASSQQGPNYGYTF.

The genes are TRBV6-2 or TRBV6-3 and TRBJ2-1; D perhaps matches TRBD1 (6 bases). This CDR3 has 15 residues. Trimming took 2 bases from V and 2 from J, leaving 10 bases between them. The germline CDR1 and CDR2 sequences are MNHEY and SVGEGT. CDR3 sequence: CASSYGQGPYNEQFF. The CDR3 DNA is TGTGCCAGCAGTTACGGGCAGGGGCCCTACAATGAGCAGTTCTTC.